This TCR beta chain was identified in a study of cytomegalovirus exposure and HLA in healthy donors. Concerning this clone itself: The target antigen is unknown.

Study findings and constraints: Trimming of TCR beta V- and J-genes showed a link, identified in a later analysis, to a missense DCLRE1C variant. Earlier findings revealed that most TCR beta V segments proved productive either about 87% or about 30% of the time. There were some V segments, including TRBV6-2 and TRBV6-3, excluded as indistinguishable. Later work found that TCR association rates differed between HLA loci; DRB1 had the most and HLA-C the fewest.

The PCR employed 60 Vbeta primers together with 13 Jbeta primers. Generated by immunoSEQ multiplex PCR, the TCRdb table keeps only in-frame clones and is missing some. The data hold roughly 130,000 clones, with about 80% observed a single time. Trimming removed 3 bases from V and 4 bases from J, with 12 bases in between. CDR3 length: 15 amino acids. Germline loops: CDR1 MNHEY, CDR2 SMNVEV (reference sequence). The sequence derives from a man aged 30-40 years in good health and CMV-seronegative. The material sequenced was PBMCs. The chain is built from TRBV27 and TRBJ2-2, with unresolved D. The CDR3 spells CASSLELFGTGELFF. The CDR3 nucleotides read TGTGCCAGCAGTTTGGAACTATTTGGCACCGGGGAGCTGTTTTTT.